One sample yielded the 11 T cell receptor beta chains listed below, sequenced in a study of shared clonotypes between healthy human individuals (dated by TCRdb to the early 2020s). Receptor libraries were prepared by the immunoSEQ multiplex PCR assay. TCRdb mirrors the immuneACCESS table, restricted to in-frame sequences. Some clones are absent from its copies; in checked studies, under half trace to an unresolved V gene, and the reason for the others is unknown. The sample contains millions of clones, approximately 95% of them found a single time. Jointly, the top ten make up around 1.1% of the sample. CD8 naive samples were CD45RO-negative cells positively selected for CCR7, giving a CD45RA+CCR7+ population that excluded TemRA cells. Material: naive CD8+ T cells sorted from blood. Taken with the paper, the label for cell subset or site translates to: CD45RA+CCR7+. These receptors originate from a man between 18 and 35 years old in good health.

This chain links TRBV5-4 with TRBJ2-2, with D perhaps TRBD2 (5 bases). V lost 4 bases and J lost 0, with 16 bases in between. The CDR3 consists of 17 residues. Germline V CDR1 and CDR2: SGHNT, YYREEE (reference sequence). CDR3 nucleotides: TGTGCCAGCAGCCTGGAGGAGGTCGGACCGAACACCGGGGAGCTGTTTTTT. This codes for CASSLEEVGPNTGELFF.

This sequence joins TRBV2 and TRBJ2-5, with D uncertain. V lost 6 bases, J lost 5 bases, and 22 bases lay in between. Germline loops: CDR1 SNHLY, CDR2 FYNNEI. There are 16 residues in the CDR3. The CDR3 DNA is TGTGCCAGCAGCCCGAATCTGGCAGACTCTAGGGAGACCCAGTACTTC. Its protein product is CASSPNLADSRETQYF.

The V call is TRBV7-9, the J call TRBJ2-5, with 8 bases that match TRBD1. CDR1 is SEHNR, CDR2 FQNEAQ, per germline (reference sequence). V was clipped by 3 bases and J by 2 bases; unmatched bases: 17. The CDR3 has 19 amino acids. CDR3 residues: CASSFVRSSLQGGQETQYF. In nucleotides, the CDR3 is TGTGCCAGCAGCTTTGTAAGATCCTCGTTACAGGGGGGTCAAGAGACCCAGTACTTC.

This clone was seen once. The chain has TRBV6-1 and TRBJ2-2, with TRBD2 matching 10 bases. Trimming at V came to 7 bases and at J to 6 bases, leaving 8 bases not matched to a gene. Germline CDR1 is MNHNS and CDR2 is SASEGT. This CDR3 has 15 amino acids. The CDR3 DNA reads TGTGCCAGCACCCCCGGGACTAGCGACGCCGGGGAGCTGTTTTTT. It is translated as CASTPGTSDAGELFF.

This chain connects TRBV27 to TRBJ2-2, with D uncertain. The germline V gene encodes CDR1 MNHEY and CDR2 SMNVEV (reference sequence). V gave up 2 bases and J gave up 7 bases, with 5 bases separating them. There are 12 residues in the CDR3. The CDR3 DNA is TGTGCCAGCAGTTTAAGAGGCGGGGAGCTGTTTTTT. It specifies CASSLRGGELFF.

V is TRBV28 and J is TRBJ2-2; 9 bases match TRBD1. In germline, CDR1 is MDHEN, CDR2 SYDVKM. V shed 4 bases, J shed 0 bases, and the junction held 18 bases outside the gene matches. The CDR3 runs 21 residues. CDR3 sequence (DNA): TGTGCCAGCAGTTCACTGGGACAGGGAAAGGGATGGGACGCGAACACCGGGGAGCTGTTTTTT. This codes for CASSSLGQGKGWDANTGELFF. The variable domain in full, with the rest retrieved from reference TRBV28 and TRBJ2-2, is DVKVTQSSRYLVKRTGEKVFLECVQDMDHENMFWYRQDPGLGLRLIYFSYDVKMKEKGDIPEGYSVSREKKERFSLILESASTNQTSMYLCASSSLGQGKGWDANTGELFFGEGSRLTVL.

Concerning this clone: In the same sample, other DNA sequences code for this CDR3. This chain joins TRBV6-1 and TRBJ1-1, with 7 bases that match TRBD1. Germline CDR1 MNHNS, CDR2 SASEGT. The CDR3 has 15 amino acids. V lost 0 bases to trimming and J lost 0 bases; unmatched junction nucleotides: 1. The CDR3 DNA reads TGTGCCAGCAGTGAAGCCACAGGGGTGAACACTGAAGCTTTCTTT. Its translation is CASSEATGVNTEAFF.

The chain uses TRBV5-4 and TRBJ1-2; D might be TRBD1 (6 bases). Germline CDR1 and CDR2: SGHNT and YYREEE (reference sequence). The CDR3 spans 14 residues. The V gene lost 0 bases and the J gene lost 8 bases, with 14 bases spanning the gap. The CDR3 loop reads CASSLVEQGGGYTF. The CDR3 region has the DNA TGTGCCAGCAGCTTGGTGGAACAGGGAGGAGGCTACACCTTC.

V gene TRBV28 combines with J gene TRBJ1-2, with D tentatively TRBD1 (5 bases). CDR1 and CDR2 (germline): MDHEN, SYDVKM. V was trimmed by 8 bases and J by 4 bases, leaving 11 bases between them. This CDR3 is built from 12 residues. For the CDR3, the DNA is TGTGCCAGCGCGGTGGGGGGCTATGGCTACACCTTC. Translation gives CASAVGGYGYTF.

The genes are TRBV4-1 and TRBJ2-7; D might be TRBD1 or TRBD2, each matching 6 bases. Trimming shortened V by 4 bases and J by 2 bases, and 15 bases separated the two germline ends. The CDR3 contains 15 residues. The germline gives CDR1 MGHRA, CDR2 YSYEKL. DNA for the CDR3: TGCGCCAGCAGCCCCCTGCCGGGGGACACCTACGAGCAGTACTTC. It codes for CASSPLPGDTYEQYF.

The chain has TRBV5-6 and TRBJ2-7; 8 bases match TRBD1. This CDR3 contains 15 residues. Germline trimming cut 3 bases from V and 0 bases from J; bases unmatched to any gene: 5. CDR1 is SGHDT and CDR2 is YYEEEE in the germline V gene. CDR3 region: CASSWGQVSSYEQYF. CDR3 nucleotide sequence: TGTGCCAGCAGCTGGGGACAGGTAAGCTCCTACGAGCAGTACTTC.